Shown below are 20 T cell receptor beta chains from a single sample sequenced in a study of T cell clones after liver transplantation. Clones were sequenced by immunoSEQ multiplex PCR, and TCRdb holds only the in-frame ones, with some missing. The sample yields under 85,000 clones, approximately 80% seen once. The sequencing used CD4+ T cells from blood, collected 12 months after liver transplant. These TCRs come from a human patient who received a liver transplant. Among the T cells, some may be from the graft donor.

For this clone: Other DNA variants within this sample encode the same CDR3. This chain links TRBV5-6 with TRBJ2-5; D unclear. Germline V gene data show CDR1 as SGHDT and CDR2 as YYEEEE. This CDR3 is built from 11 residues. V lost 4 bases to trimming and J lost 5 bases, with 6 bases between them. CDR3 DNA sequence: TGTGCCAGCAGCCTAAGGGAGACCCAGTACTTC. This encodes CASSLRETQYF.

The chain employs TRBV19 and TRBJ1-5, with a tentative D call TRBD1 (5 bases). The germline CDR1 and CDR2 sequences are LNHDA and SQIVND (reference sequence). V was shortened by 4 bases and J by 0 bases, with 16 bases between the two germline ends. This CDR3 is 17 amino acids long. CDR3 amino acids: CASSKTIDSRSNQPQHF. For the CDR3, the DNA is TGTGCCAGTAGTAAGACCATAGACAGCCGTAGCAATCAGCCCCAGCATTTT.

V gene TRBV2 combines with J gene TRBJ2-7, with unresolved D. CDR3 length equals 13 residues. V was cut by 7 bases and J by 2 bases, with 12 bases left in between. CDR1 is SNHLY, CDR2 FYNNEI, per germline. This CDR3 reads CASIPKRAYEQYF. DNA for the CDR3: TGTGCCAGCATACCTAAAAGGGCCTACGAGCAGTACTTC.

In DNA form, the CDR3 reads TGTGCCAGCAGCTGGAGGGACAGGGGGCATCAGCCCCAGCATTTT. It encodes CASSWRDRGHQPQHF. This chain connects TRBV28 to TRBJ1-5; 12 nucleotides agree with TRBD1. Germline-derived CDR1 and CDR2 are MDHEN and SYDVKM. CDR3 size: 15 residues. The V segment lost 6 bases and the J segment 5 bases; nucleotides outside the gene matches: 5.

The chain recombines TRBV11-2 with TRBJ1-4, with 8 bases aligning to TRBD1. The V gene end was trimmed by 5 bases and the J gene end by 8 bases; junction bases not matched to a gene: 4. The CDR3 spans 13 residues. Per germline, CDR1 SGHAT and CDR2 FQNNGV. CDR3 protein: CASSPRQGEKLFF. CDR3 coding DNA: TGTGCCAGCAGCCCGCGACAGGGGGAAAAACTGTTTTTT.

CDR3 region: CASSLVGRGATDTQYF. The CDR3 bases are TGTGCCAGCAGCTTAGTGGGTAGAGGAGCGACAGATACGCAGTATTTT. The rearrangement uses TRBV7-2 and TRBJ2-3; D unclear. Germline lookup yields CDR1 SGHTA and CDR2 FQGNSA. The ends were cut back, 1 base at V and 3 bases at J, with 14 bases in the middle. The CDR3 runs to 16 residues. The whole variable domain, filled in from reference TRBV7-2 and TRBJ2-3, reads GAGVSQSPSNKVTEKGKDVELRCDPISGHTALYWYRQSLGQGLEFLIYFQGNSAPDKSGLPSDRFSAERTGGSVSTLTIQRTQQEDSAVYLCASSLVGRGATDTQYFGPGTRLTVL.

This rearrangement joins TRBV5-1 to TRBJ1-1; no firm D call. Trimming cost V 4 bases and J 4 bases, with 14 bases left between them. This CDR3 region has 14 residues. Germline CDR1 and CDR2: SGHRS and YFSETQ. The CDR3 nucleotides are TGCGCCAGCAGCGCGAGCCAACCCCCCACTGAAGCTTTCTTT. Translated: CASSASQPPTEAFF.

This chain joins TRBV2 and TRBJ1-5; 8 nucleotides align to TRBD1. With V trimmed by 8 bases and J by 5 bases, 14 bases remained unmatched. The germline V gene encodes CDR1 SNHLY and CDR2 FYNNEI. The length of the CDR3 is 16 residues. CDR3 bases: TGTGCCAGCGGTAGACAGGGGCCCTACAACGATCAGCCCCAGCATTTT. This encodes CASGRQGPYNDQPQHF.

This clone was detected once. This chain uses TRBV27 with TRBJ2-6; D could derive from TRBD1 or TRBD2 (7 bases each). This CDR3 has 19 amino acids. From germline, CDR1 is MNHEY and CDR2 SMNVEV (reference sequence). The V gene lost 6 bases and the J gene lost 2 bases, with 23 bases spanning the gap. In DNA, the CDR3 is TGTGCCAGCAGCCGAACCCTCAGGGGGGAGGGCGCTGGGGCCAACGTCCTGACTTTC. It encodes CASSRTLRGEGAGANVLTF.

For this clone: One end of the junction fails to match germline, which may point to a read error. The CDR3 here is CASSQASGGQWAYEQYF. In DNA form, the CDR3 reads TGTGCCAGCAGTCAAGCCTCGGGAGGACAGTGGGCCTACGAGCAGTACTTC. The chain recombines TRBV2 with TRBJ2-7, with D possibly matching TRBD2 (7 bases). The CDR3 length is 17 residues. Looked up from germline, CDR1 is SNHLY and CDR2 is FYNNEI.

The gene calls are TRBV2 and TRBJ1-3; unclear D gene. Germline loops: CDR1 SNHLY, CDR2 FYNNEI. The V end lost 7 bases, the J end lost 6 bases, and 10 bases lay between the germline ends. The CDR3 length is 12 residues. CDR3 in amino acids: CASTPDLNTIYF. The CDR3 DNA follows: TGTGCCAGCACGCCGGATCTAAACACCATATATTTT.

This chain links TRBV20-1 with TRBJ1-1; D may be TRBD1 (5 bases). Trimming stripped 5 bases from V and 11 bases from J, with 15 bases between. There are 11 residues in the CDR3. The germline CDR1 and CDR2 sequences are DFQATT and SNEGSKA (reference sequence). Written as DNA, the CDR3 is TGCAGTGCTGTGGAGGGGACCCCGGCTTTCTTT. Translated: CSAVEGTPAFF.

Notes on this clone: The junction differs from germline at one of its ends, possibly a read error. CDR3 sequence reads: CASSSEPRKGGSSEQYF. As DNA, the CDR3 is TGTGCCAGCAGTTCAGAACCCCGAAAGGGGGGTTCCTCCGAGCAGTACTTC. The rearrangement links TRBV28 to TRBJ2-7; TRBD1 or TRBD2 may be the D gene (6 bases each). The CDR3 covers 17 residues. Germline V lookup: CDR1 MDHEN, CDR2 SYDVKM. Full variable domain (rest looked up from reference TRBV28 and TRBJ2-7): DVKVTQSSRYLVKRTGEKVFLECVQDMDHENMFWYRQDPGLGLRLIYFSYDVKMKEKGDIPEGYSVSREKKERFSLILESASTNQTSMYLCASSSEPRKGGSSEQYFGPGTRLTVT.

The CDR3 here is CASTLYGAPDYGYTF. CDR3 bases: TGTGCCAGCACCCTGTATGGGGCCCCGGACTATGGCTACACCTTC. This chain links TRBV6-5 with TRBJ1-2; TRBD1 is a possible D gene (5 bases). The CDR3 runs to 15 residues. Germline CDR1 MNHEY, CDR2 SVGAGI. V was cut by 7 bases and J by 3 bases, with 18 bases left in between.

The chain recombines TRBV7-2 with TRBJ2-3, with D unclear. The germline V and J ends were trimmed by 1 base and 2 bases, with 10 bases remaining between them. The CDR3 spans 15 residues. Germline CDR1 is SGHTA and CDR2 is FQGNSA. The CDR3 protein is CASSLEGFPTDTQYF. The CDR3 DNA sequence: TGTGCCAGCAGCTTAGAAGGCTTTCCCACAGATACGCAGTATTTT.

The V gene is TRBV7-6, the J gene TRBJ2-7; the D is unclear. The CDR3 loop spans 13 amino acids. V dropped 1 base and J dropped 6 bases, with 10 bases sitting between them. In germline, CDR1 is SGHVS, CDR2 FNYEAQ. CDR3 sequence: CASSLDTGSEQYF. The CDR3 region has the DNA TGTGCCAGCAGCTTAGATACGGGCTCCGAGCAGTACTTC.

This chain connects TRBV18 to TRBJ2-7, with TRBD2 matching 10 bases. Germline V lookup: CDR1 KGHSH, CDR2 LQKENI. J lost 3 bases, V lost 3 bases, and 5 bases had no gene match. The CDR3 length is 15 residues. CDR3: CASSPGTSASYEQYF. In DNA, the CDR3 is TGTGCCAGCTCACCCGGGACTAGCGCGAGCTACGAGCAGTACTTC.

The chain carries TRBV28 and TRBJ1-2; D possibly corresponds to TRBD1 (5 bases). CDR1 and CDR2 (germline): MDHEN, SYDVKM. The V end was cut by 2 bases, the J end by 0 bases, with 10 bases between. The CDR3 is 15 residues long. The CDR3 bases are TGTGCCAGCAGTTTAACTCACAGGACTAACTATGGCTACACCTTC. Translation: CASSLTHRTNYGYTF.

The chain has TRBV7-2 and TRBJ2-3; the match to TRBD2 covers 16 bases. With V trimmed by 4 bases and J by 6 bases, 4 bases remained unmatched. There are 16 residues in the CDR3. CDR1 is SGHTA, CDR2 FQGNSA, per germline. The CDR3 region is CASSSPGLAGGDTQYF. The CDR3 nucleotides are TGTGCCAGCAGCTCCCCGGGACTAGCGGGAGGGGATACGCAGTATTTT.

V is TRBV11-2 and J is TRBJ2-7; 11 bases are shared with TRBD1. The length of the CDR3 is 14 residues. V shed 6 bases and J 3 bases; nucleotides not matched to a gene: 4. CDR1 is SGHAT, CDR2 FQNNGV, per germline. CDR3 in DNA: TGTGCCAGCAGACCCGGGACAGGGGGCTACGAGCAGTACTTC. This gives the protein CASRPGTGGYEQYF.